This TCR beta chain came from a study of blood T cell repertoires in COVID-19. Whole-study context: The analysed material was cDNA or gDNA that came from T cells, B-cell-depleted T cells, or PBMCs.

Here immunoSEQ multiplex PCR was the method, and the copy in TCRdb shows in-frame clones only, minus some. Of under 100,000 clones listed, 75% to 95% were seen once; the top ten hold 5.1%. This clone was detected a few times. The sequenced material came from peripheral blood. This receptor was taken from a man between 45 and 60 years old with acute or convalescent COVID-19.

The CDR3 here is CSASRDSSTDTQYF. The DNA for the CDR3 is TGCAGTGCTAGTAGGGACAGCAGCACAGATACGCAGTATTTT. This chain connects TRBV20-1 to TRBJ2-3; 7 bases line up with TRBD1. V shed 3 bases, J shed 0 bases, and the junction held 3 bases outside the gene matches. The CDR3 consists of 14 residues. Germline V gene lookup returns CDR1 DFQATT and CDR2 SNEGSKA (reference sequence).